Following are 28 T cell receptor beta chains from one sample sequenced in a study of T-cell reconstitution after alpha-beta-depleted transplantation in children. Unique molecular identifiers were used in preparing the TCRbeta library. TCRdb independently ran MiXCR on the PCR reads; one entry per CDR3 protein. Here the sample spans roughly 200,000 distinct CDR3 sequences, roughly 7.1% being singletons. Sequences were derived from PBMCs, sampled before TCRalphabeta/CD19-depleted stem cell transplant. The receptors come from a boy aged 2 to 10 with acute lymphoblastic leukemia, due to receive a stem cell transplant.

This sequence joins TRBV6-5 and TRBJ2-7; D gene ambiguous. Per germline, CDR1 MNHEY and CDR2 SVGAGI. Trimming took 4 bases from V and 3 from J, leaving 16 bases between them. The CDR3 sequence is 15 residues long. The DNA for the CDR3 is TGTGCCAGCAGTTTCACGAGTTATGGGAACTACGAGCAGTACTTC. It yields the protein CASSFTSYGNYEQYF.

The table lists this clonotype with many counts. The rearrangement uses TRBV7-2 and TRBJ2-1; D unclear. Trimming left V 4 bases short and J 0 bases short, with 4 bases between. Germline V gives CDR1 SGHTA, CDR2 FQGNSA. The CDR3 is made up of 13 amino acids. CDR3 bases: TGTGCCAGCAGCTCCAGCTCCTACAATGAGCAGTTCTTC. It encodes CASSSSSYNEQFF.

This clonotype was counted many times. The chain combines TRBV6-2 or TRBV6-3 with TRBJ2-4; D gene uncertain. Germline assignment: CDR1 MNHEY and CDR2 SVGEGT. This CDR3 region has 12 residues. V was clipped by 6 bases and J by 1 base, with 4 bases between them. This CDR3 is CASSRAKNIQYF. CDR3 bases: TGTGCCAGCAGCCGGGCCAAAAACATTCAGTACTTC.

The gene calls are TRBV29-1 and TRBJ1-1; D uncertain. The germline V gene has CDR1 SQVTM and CDR2 ANQGSEA. CDR3 length equals 10 residues. Trimming removed 4 bases from V and 11 bases from J, with 11 bases in between. The CDR3, as DNA: TGCAGCGTTGTGGTCGCGGAGGCTTTCTTT. Encoded protein: CSVVVAEAFF.

This clonotype has ten or more counts. The genes are TRBV28 and TRBJ1-2, with D uncertain. The CDR3 totals 14 residues. Germline values: CDR1 MDHEN, CDR2 SYDVKM. V gave up 3 bases and J gave up 1 base, with 9 bases separating them. For the CDR3, the DNA is TGTGCCAGCAGTTTTTATACGGATAACTATGGCTACACCTTC. Amino acids: CASSFYTDNYGYTF.

This clonotype was seen at least ten times. The chain carries TRBV28 and TRBJ1-1; perhaps TRBD1 as D (5 bases). CDR1 and CDR2 from the germline V gene are MDHEN and SYDVKM. CDR3 size: 11 residues. Deletions cut 8 bases from V and 6 bases from J, with 10 bases between. CDR3 residues: CASGRDSEAFF. In nucleotides, the CDR3 is TGTGCCAGCGGCAGGGACTCTGAAGCTTTCTTT.

This clonotype came up many times. The CDR3, as DNA: TGTGCCAGCAGCCCTAACTCGGGGCGAACTAATTCACCCCTCCACTTT. Its protein is CASSPNSGRTNSPLHF. The V and J genes are TRBV3-1 and TRBJ1-6, with D possibly TRBD1 on 5 matching bases. With 4 bases removed from V and 6 bases from J, the gap between germline ends came to 16 bases. Per the germline V gene, CDR1 is LGHDT and CDR2 is YNNKEL (reference sequence). The CDR3 contains 16 residues. Using reference TRBV3-1 and TRBJ1-6 for the parts outside the CDR3, the full variable domain is DTAVSQTPKYLVTQMGNDKSIKCEQNLGHDTMYWYKQDSKKFLKIMFSYNNKELIINETVPNRFSPKSPDKAHLNLHINSLELGDSAVYFCASSPNSGRTNSPLHFGNGTRLTVT.

The gene calls are TRBV5-4 and TRBJ2-6; 7 nucleotides line up with TRBD1. V was pared by 9 bases and J by 1 base, with 10 bases of the junction left unmatched. CDR1 SGHNT and CDR2 YYREEE come from the germline V gene (reference sequence). The CDR3 is 16 amino acids. The chain's CDR3 is CATLTGPYSGANVLTF. In DNA, the CDR3 is TGTGCCACCCTGACAGGGCCCTATTCTGGGGCCAACGTCCTGACTTTC.

This clonotype was observed many times. The CDR3 sequence: CASSFLDRANYGYTF. As DNA, the CDR3 is TGTGCCAGCAGTTTCCTCGACAGAGCTAACTATGGCTACACCTTC. The chain links TRBV27 to TRBJ1-2; the D gene is possibly TRBD1 (5 bases). V was pared by 3 bases and J by 0 bases, with 11 bases between. The CDR3 runs to 15 residues. Germline CDR1 MNHEY, CDR2 SMNVEV (reference sequence).

This chain connects TRBV12-3 or TRBV12-4 to TRBJ1-2; D unclear. The CDR3 has 14 residues. Trimming removed 7 bases at V and 0 bases at J, with 12 bases between. CDR3 sequence (DNA): TGTGCCAGCACCCTAGAGGGCACTAACTATGGCTACACCTTC. Amino acids: CASTLEGTNYGYTF.

Many counts were recorded for this clonotype. The chain is built from TRBV10-3 and TRBJ2-7, with TRBD1 identical over 10 bases. Germline V gives CDR1 ENHRY, CDR2 SYGVKD. This CDR3 is built from 11 residues. With 11 bases clipped from V and 6 bases from J, the junction kept 4 bases outside the gene matches. In DNA form, the CDR3 reads TGTGCCCTGGGACAGGGGTTCGAGCAGTACTTC. It specifies CALGQGFEQYF.

The CDR3 region is CASSLKLKDRRLQETQYF. Here the CDR3 DNA reads TGTGCCAGCAGCTTAAAACTGAAGGATAGGAGACTACAAGAGACCCAGTACTTC. J is TRBJ2-5 and V is TRBV11-1, with a tentative D call TRBD2 (5 bases). Germline CDR1 reads SGHAT; CDR2 reads FQDESV (reference sequence). Trimming left V 2 bases short and J 2 bases short, with 21 bases between. There are 18 residues in the CDR3.

This clonotype showed up many times. CDR3 in DNA: TGTGCCAGCAGCTTTGGGGGCTTAGAGATCATTCAGTACTTC. This translates into CASSFGGLEIIQYF. V and J are TRBV28 and TRBJ2-4; tentatively, D is TRBD1 (6 bases). The CDR3 has 14 amino acids. V gave up 6 bases and J gave up 9 bases, with 18 bases separating them. Germline lookup yields CDR1 MDHEN and CDR2 SYDVKM.

J is TRBJ2-7 and V is TRBV20-1, with D perhaps matching TRBD2 (5 bases). Trimming took off 0 bases at V and 5 bases at J, with 23 bases between the two ends. Germline V lookup: CDR1 DFQATT, CDR2 SNEGSKA (reference sequence). The CDR3 sequence is 17 residues long. CDR3 loop: CSARDITSSRDVHEQYF. The CDR3 DNA follows: TGCAGTGCTAGAGATATAACCTCTAGCCGAGACGTTCACGAGCAGTACTTC.

This clonotype came up a few times. The rearrangement joins TRBV3-1 to TRBJ1-5, with D perhaps matching TRBD1 (6 bases). The germline CDR1 and CDR2 sequences are LGHDT and YNNKEL (reference sequence). This CDR3 has 15 residues. V lost 0 bases to trimming and J lost 4 bases, with 10 bases between them. The CDR3 loop is CASSQDDRRNQPQHF. Written as DNA, the CDR3 is TGTGCCAGCAGCCAAGATGACAGGAGAAATCAGCCCCAGCATTTT.

There are many counts of this clonotype. The chain links TRBV29-1 to TRBJ2-3; D is perhaps TRBD2 (6 bases). V shed 7 bases and J shed 7 bases, with 21 bases lying between them. This CDR3 comprises 14 residues. The germline V gene encodes CDR1 SQVTM and CDR2 ANQGSEA. The CDR3 loop is CSAVGELGGHTQYF. CDR3 sequence (DNA): TGCAGCGCCGTAGGCGAGCTAGGAGGGCATACGCAGTATTTT.

The V and J genes are TRBV7-2 and TRBJ1-3; possible D gene TRBD1, 5 bases. The germline V gene has CDR1 SGHTA and CDR2 FQGNSA. Trimming removed 4 bases from V and 0 bases from J, with 13 bases in between. The CDR3 spans 16 residues. This CDR3 is CASSSRTSSSGNTIYF. CDR3 bases: TGTGCCAGCAGCTCGAGGACATCTTCCTCTGGAAACACCATATATTTT.

The genes are TRBV7-6 and TRBJ2-7; 9 bases map to TRBD1. The length of the CDR3 is 13 residues. The V and J ends lost 5 bases and 7 bases, in that order; junction bases with no gene match: 6. Germline lookup yields CDR1 SGHVS and CDR2 FNYEAQ. The CDR3 DNA reads TGTGCCAGCAGCACAGGGGGCCTTGGAGAGCAGTACTTC. As protein: CASSTGGLGEQYF.

The sample holds many counts of this clonotype. The V call is TRBV20-1, the J call TRBJ1-6, with 9 bases aligning to TRBD1. With V trimmed by 6 bases and J by 7 bases, 7 bases remained unmatched. This CDR3 region has 14 residues. CDR1 is DFQATT and CDR2 is SNEGSKA in the germline V gene (reference sequence). The chain's CDR3 is CSARWGTGNSPLHF. In nucleotides, the CDR3 is TGCAGTGCCAGGTGGGGGACAGGGAATTCACCCCTCCACTTT.

This clonotype was counted at least ten times. V and J are TRBV10-3 and TRBJ1-2; 10 nucleotides line up with TRBD1. Unmatched junction bases numbered 6, after V lost 3 bases and J lost 8 bases. The CDR3 has 14 amino acids. The germline gives CDR1 ENHRY, CDR2 SYGVKD. CDR3 DNA: TGTGCCATCAGTGACCTAGCGACAGGGGGCGGCTACACCTTC. This gives the protein CAISDLATGGGYTF.

This clonotype has ten or more counts. The CDR3 bases are TGTGCCAGCAGTGACTTCGCCGGGGAGCTGTTTTTT. Its protein product is CASSDFAGELFF. The chain recombines TRBV12-3 or TRBV12-4 with TRBJ2-2; D is uncertain. V lost 5 bases, J lost 6 bases, and 7 bases lay in between. There are 12 residues in the CDR3.

This clonotype occurred many times. The J gene is TRBJ1-1, the V gene TRBV29-1; weak D call: TRBD1 (5 bases). The CDR3 extends over 13 amino acids. The germline V and J ends were trimmed by 6 bases and 3 bases, with 14 bases remaining between them. CDR1 is SQVTM, CDR2 ANQGSEA, per germline. The CDR3 coding sequence is TGCAGCGTCAAGGGGTTTTGGGACACTGAAGCTTTCTTT. Protein sequence: CSVKGFWDTEAFF.

The chain has TRBV2 and TRBJ2-5; D is possibly TRBD1 (6 bases). V lost 10 bases and J lost 5, with 14 bases in between. The CDR3 is 12 residues long. CDR1 and CDR2 from the germline V gene are SNHLY and FYNNEI. The CDR3 loop reads CATVVGAETQYF. DNA for the CDR3: TGTGCCACGGTTGTGGGGGCTGAGACCCAGTACTTC.

There are many counts of this clonotype. This rearrangement joins TRBV7-8 to TRBJ2-2, with D unresolved. The germline V gene encodes CDR1 SGHVS and CDR2 FQNEAQ. V was shortened by 1 base and J by 8 bases, with 8 bases between the two germline ends. This CDR3 spans 13 amino acids. The chain's CDR3 is CASSLELEGELFF. The CDR3 DNA follows: TGTGCCAGCAGCTTAGAGTTAGAAGGGGAGCTGTTTTTT.

This clonotype was found many times. The chain employs TRBV20-1 and TRBJ1-2; 7 bases line up with TRBD1. Germline V lookup: CDR1 DFQATT, CDR2 SNEGSKA (reference sequence). V dropped 0 bases and J dropped 6; count of bases not matched to a gene: 4. This CDR3 has 13 residues. In nucleotides, the CDR3 is TGCAGTGCTAGAGATGGGACAGTACATGGCTACACCTTC. It is translated as CSARDGTVHGYTF.

This clonotype has at least ten counts. The gene calls are TRBV10-3 and TRBJ2-1; D is undetermined. CDR1 ENHRY and CDR2 SYGVKD come from the germline V gene. V lost 7 bases to trimming and J lost 7 bases, with 5 bases between them. CDR3 length: 10 amino acids. The CDR3 nucleotides are TGTGCCATCAAGGAGAATGAGCAGTTCTTC. This gives the protein CAIKENEQFF.

Ten or more counts support this clonotype. V is TRBV20-1 and J is TRBJ2-2, with a weak D call TRBD2 (6 bases). The germline V and J ends were trimmed by 0 bases and 5 bases, with 13 bases remaining between them. The CDR3 is 15 amino acids. Looked up from germline, CDR1 is DFQATT and CDR2 is SNEGSKA (reference sequence). CDR3 sequence: CSARDIRGGTGELFF. The DNA for the CDR3 is TGCAGTGCTAGAGATATCCGTGGGGGGACCGGGGAGCTGTTTTTT.

In its sample, this clonotype was seen many times. The chain joins TRBV5-6 to TRBJ2-1; 10 bases align to TRBD1. CDR3 length: 14 amino acids. V lost 0 bases, J lost 10 bases, and 4 bases stayed unmatched. CDR1 is SGHDT, CDR2 YYEEEE, per germline. CDR3 nucleotides: TGTGCCAGCAGCTTGGGACAGGGGGCTGGAGAGCAGTTCTTC. This sequence encodes CASSLGQGAGEQFF.